This TCR beta chain was recorded in a study of CD8 T cells in Susac syndrome. CDR1 is ENHRY, CDR2 SYGVKD, per germline. V lost 2 bases and J lost 4, with 14 bases in between. There are 15 residues in the CDR3. Negative isolation yielded CD4+ and CD8+ T cells, and FACS enriched TEMRA cells. Reverse transcription of about 0.45 to 1 ug RNA was carried out with random hexamers. An immunoSEQ multiplex PCR generated amplified TCR beta CDR3 products spanning 54 Vbeta and 13 Jbeta. TCRdb re-called the immunoSEQ multiplex PCR reads through MiXCR, storing one row per CDR3 protein. The table lists about 240,000 distinct CDR3 sequences, roughly 95% of them singletons.

This chain connects TRBV10-3 to TRBJ1-2; D call uncertain. This sequence originates from a human donor with Susac syndrome. The specimen was CD4+ T cells from PBMCs. The CDR3 DNA reads as TGTGCCATCAGTGAGAATGGTGGAGGATCCTATGGCTACACCTTC. Translated: CAISENGGGSYGYTF.